What follows is one T cell receptor beta chain and its context. Its specific antigen is unknown. Qualities for individual bases were not recorded, and no much larger clone is one base off. The data are from a study of CD8+ T cells in alopecia areata listed by TCRdb under 2018. Broadly, across the study: The treated patients took part in an open-label pilot trial in which moderate-to-severe alopecia areata was treated with oral tofacitinib at 5 to 10 mg twice daily. Tofacitinib was given for 6 to 18 months, followed by 6 months of follow-up off drug to assess delayed response and recurrence. In treated patients, disease severity was measured using the SALT score, which gives the percentage of scalp surface area affected. In both human patients and the C3H/HeJ mouse model, the study applied high-throughput TCRbeta sequencing to look at T cell clonal expansion in alopecia areata. Human TCRbeta sequencing covered scalp tissue and sorted CD4+ and CD8+ peripheral blood T cells from patchy and totalis/universalis alopecia areata patients and healthy controls. Patients on tofacitinib were biopsied at baseline and after 4 and 24 weeks of treatment, and several of the patients also had a later scalp biopsy. Clonality in the scalp was compared among normal scalp (n=4), patchy alopecia areata scalp (n=8), and alopecia totalis/universalis scalp (n=8). RNA came from the PAXgene miRNA kit for fixed scalp, the miRNeasy kit for PBMCs, and the RNeasy kit for mouse skin. TCRbeta CDR3 regions were amplified by immunoSEQ multiplex PCR with 35 Vbeta forward and 13 Jbeta reverse primers. The paper's findings and limits, for the study overall: During tofacitinib treatment, many expanded lesional clones stuck around in both scalp and blood, and this persistence may partly explain why relapse happens after treatment is stopped. Because the treated cohort was small and had just a single nonresponder, larger studies are needed to establish links between baseline CD8+ expansion and response. With tofacitinib, both scalp clonality and the number of expanded CD8+ clones among the top 100 scalp clones went down significantly. Scalp TCR repertoire analysis is complicated because resident alphabeta T cells in normal human skin are also sequenced, whereas mouse skin is dominated by gammadelta T cells. Shared TCR sequences between patients were less evident than in mice, which may be partly attributable to HLA diversity in the patient population. Compared with normal scalp, lesional scalp had higher clonality and more expanded CD8+ clones, particularly in alopecia totalis/universalis, a pattern that suggests antigenic drive.

Taken from cysteine to phenylalanine, the CDR3 has 16 residues. Kept here is only the CDR3 DNA, which spans 48 bases and is read in frame from base 1. Here V drops 10 bases and J drops 1 base, and the junction holds 9 bases not matched to any gene. CDR1 MNHNY and CDR2 SVGAGI are derived from the germline V gene (reference sequence). Interpreted using the paper, the time point label stands for: four to five weeks on oral tofacitinib. Taken with the paper, the label for treatment or condition translates to: oral pan-JAK inhibitor, 5-10 mg twice daily. Lesional scalp punch biopsies and peripheral blood were obtained from alopecia areata patients. PBMCs were isolated by density centrifugation and stained for CD3, CD4 and CD8, and CD4+ and CD8+ T cells were sorted on a FACSAria. Library method: the immunoSEQ multiplex PCR assay. To provide template for TCR sequencing, every sample had RNA extracted and reverse transcribed into cDNA. SuperScript III was used for first-strand cDNA synthesis, primed with a 2:1 mix of oligo-dT and random hexamers. A synthetic immune receptor repertoire was used to measure amplification bias, and any remaining bias was corrected computationally. The original pipeline was this. Raw reads were preprocessed for error removal, and CDR3 was defined according to IMGT conventions as running from the conserved cysteine to phenylalanine. Clonality was computed by normalizing Shannon entropy by log2 of the number of productive unique TCRs and subtracting the result from 1. Whether scalp clones were CD4 or CD8 was inferred by matching scalp TCRbeta sequences against CD4 and CD8 repertoires sorted from blood. The source is immuneACCESS, and TCRdb retained only in-frame sequences with V and J called. Part of the clones is not carried over; for the studies checked, unresolved V genes explain less than half of this, and the remainder is unexplained. V, J and clone size are those of that table, while D and trimming were read from the DNA. The sample records 130,000 or so clones, about 86% of which are singletons. The leading ten clones occupy around 13% of the sample.

The rearranged segments are TRBV6-6 and TRBJ2-6, with TRBD1 matching 8 junction bases. This receptor was obtained from a human donor with alopecia areata. The sequencing used CD8+ T cells sorted from blood, collected at week 4, from a patient treated with tofacitinib. The bases read TGTGCCACCTCGGACAGGGAAATTTCTGGGGCCAACGTCCTGACTTTC. Its translation is CATSDREISGANVLTF.